This T cell receptor beta chain was documented in a study of response to subunit inactivated influenza vaccine. Study-wide results and limits: The authors put forward the suggestion that each seasonal influenza vaccination may bring in only a limited number of new T cells.

A word on this clonotype: The antigen is unknown.

TCRdb independently ran MiXCR on the RT-PCR reads; one entry per CDR3 protein. The sample holds roughly 570,000 distinct CDR3 sequences, roughly 13% seen once. Deletions cut 2 bases from V and 3 bases from J, with 20 bases between. The CDR3 runs to 17 residues. In germline, CDR1 is MNHEY, CDR2 SVGEGT. This clonotype originated in a man aged 50 or older who received an inactivated influenza vaccine. Here the sequenced sample was PBMCs from blood, taken roughly 46 days after vaccination. V is TRBV6-2 or TRBV6-3 and J is TRBJ2-7; D may be TRBD1 (6 bases). The CDR3 DNA reads as TGTGCCAGCAGTTACCGGGACAACCACCTGGGATTCTACGAGCAGTACTTC. Its protein product is CASSYRDNHLGFYEQYF.